The present T cell receptor beta chain was sequenced within a study of T cells after posttransplantation cyclophosphamide. Study-wide findings and caveats: Later post-transplant blood repertoires were often dominated by donor CD8+ memory clones. Recipient CMV seropositivity and CMV reactivation strongly tracked TRB clonality.

The CDR3 contains 18 residues. V shed 6 bases and J 3 bases; nucleotides not matched to a gene: 16. The V gene's germline CDR1 is MDHEN and CDR2 SYDVKM. Regarding this clone: As yet, its antigen is unknown.

Peripheral blood was collected from the related graft donor on the marrow donation day. Cells defined as naive were viable CD3+CD4+ or CD3+CD8+ and CCR7+CD45RA+CD45RO-CD95-CD27+CD28+. TCRdb keeps only in-frame clones here, not all; method: immunoSEQ multiplex PCR. The repertoire holds approximately 21,000 clones, with approximately 98% as singletons. This TCR was recovered from a middle-aged man in good health, CMV-negative, and a related stem cell transplant donor. The V call is TRBV28, the J call TRBJ2-1, with 8 bases lining up with TRBD1. Sequenced input: naive CD8+ T cells sorted from PBMCs. The CDR3 DNA reads TGTGCCAGCAGCTTAATGGACAGGGTGCAAGAATTCTACAATGAGCAGTTCTTC. Protein product: CASSLMDRVQEFYNEQFF.